Listed here are 21 T cell receptor beta chains from one sample, sequenced in a study of cytomegalovirus exposure and HLA in healthy donors. The PCR used 60 Vbeta and 13 Jbeta primers. Using immunoSEQ multiplex PCR, the repertoire was profiled, and TCRdb retains in-frame clones only, with some absent. The sample records about 160,000 clones, 82% being singletons. Sequencing input: PBMCs. All receptors derive from a male donor in good health and CMV-seropositive.

V and J are TRBV30 and TRBJ2-3, with D perhaps matching TRBD2 (5 bases). V was shortened by 8 bases and J by 3 bases, with 15 bases between the two germline ends. The CDR3 has 13 residues. Germline V gene sequence: CDR1 GTSNPN, CDR2 SVGIG (reference sequence). CDR3 DNA: TGTGCCCTTGAACAGAGGGAAACAGATACGCAGTATTTT. Translating it yields CALEQRETDTQYF.

This clone has just a few counts. The chain employs TRBV10-1 and TRBJ1-1; D is ambiguous. Trimming removed 7 bases from V and 3 bases from J, with 15 bases in between. CDR1 is WNHNN, CDR2 SYGVQD, per germline (reference sequence). CDR3 size: 14 residues. The CDR3 DNA sequence: TGCGCCAGCACCAACCGGAGAGGCGACACTGAAGCTTTCTTT. Encoded protein: CASTNRRGDTEAFF.

The genes are TRBV5-5 and TRBJ1-2, with a tentative D call TRBD1 (6 bases). The CDR3 extends over 16 amino acids. Germline CDR1 reads SGHKS; CDR2 reads YYEKEE (reference sequence). Trimming took 2 bases from V and 1 from J, leaving 15 bases between them. This chain's CDR3 is CASSFWDTWGNYGYTF. CDR3 DNA: TGTGCCAGCAGCTTTTGGGACACATGGGGTAACTATGGCTACACCTTC.

This sequence joins TRBV19 and TRBJ1-2; 8 bases map to TRBD1. The junction had 11 bases not matched to a gene; V was cut back by 7 bases and J by 1 base. Germline V gene lookup returns CDR1 LNHDA and CDR2 SQIVND (reference sequence). The CDR3 contains 16 residues. The CDR3 spells CASTPRRDRNNYGYTF. The CDR3 nucleotides read TGTGCCAGTACCCCGAGGCGGGACAGGAATAACTATGGCTACACCTTC. Using reference TRBV19 and TRBJ1-2 for the parts outside the CDR3, the full variable domain is DGGITQSPKYLFRKEGQNVTLSCEQNLNHDAMYWYRQDPGQGLRLIYYSQIVNDFQKGDIAEGYSVSREKKESFPLTVTSAQKNPTAFYLCASTPRRDRNNYGYTFGSGTRLTVV.

CDR3 DNA: TGTGCCAGCAGCTTGGTCTCCAGGGGGGTCGATGAGCAGTTCTTC. As protein: CASSLVSRGVDEQFF. The chain links TRBV5-8 to TRBJ2-1; D perhaps matches TRBD1 (7 bases). V was pared by 0 bases and J by 8 bases, with 15 bases between. Germline values: CDR1 SGHTS, CDR2 YDEGEE. This CDR3 has 15 amino acids.

J is TRBJ1-2 and V is TRBV14; TRBD1 agrees at 11 bases. Germline V gene lookup returns CDR1 SGHDN and CDR2 FVKESK. V was pared by 6 bases and J by 2 bases, with 2 bases of the junction left unmatched. This CDR3 has 14 amino acids. CDR3 residues: CASRRTGGNYGYTF. CDR3 in DNA: TGTGCCAGCAGACGGACAGGGGGCAACTATGGCTACACCTTC.

In its sample, this clone was seen a few times. The chain carries TRBV5-8 and TRBJ2-1; D is possibly TRBD2 (6 bases). Germline V lookup: CDR1 SGHTS, CDR2 YDEGEE. V gave up 2 bases and J gave up 8 bases, with 11 bases separating them. The CDR3 has 13 amino acids. The CDR3 nucleotides are TGTGCCAGCAGCTTTAGGGGAGGCGATGAGCAGTTCTTC. It is translated as CASSFRGGDEQFF.

This chain uses TRBV5-1 with TRBJ2-1; the match to TRBD2 covers 11 bases. The germline CDR1 and CDR2 sequences are SGHRS and YFSETQ. V lost 2 bases, J lost 2 bases, and 0 bases stayed unmatched. The CDR3 is 15 amino acids. The CDR3 here is CASSLLAGAYNEQFF. The CDR3 DNA reads as TGCGCCAGCAGCTTACTAGCGGGGGCCTACAATGAGCAGTTCTTC.

J is TRBJ2-1 and V is TRBV18, with D possibly TRBD1 on 6 matching bases. Germline V gene data show CDR1 as KGHSH and CDR2 as LQKENI. Trimming removed 5 bases from V and 3 bases from J, with 14 bases in between. The CDR3 totals 15 residues. Written as DNA, the CDR3 is TGTGCCAGCTCAAATACAGGGTTTCGCTACAATGAGCAGTTCTTC. Amino acids: CASSNTGFRYNEQFF.

V is TRBV30 and J is TRBJ2-5; weak D call: TRBD2 (6 bases). The length of the CDR3 is 13 residues. Germline V lookup: CDR1 GTSNPN, CDR2 SVGIG (reference sequence). The CDR3 DNA follows: TGTGCTGGAGCCCGGGGGATGGGGGAGACCCAGTACTTC. Translation: CAGARGMGETQYF.

The chain carries TRBV25-1 and TRBJ2-1; D might be TRBD1 (5 bases). CDR3 size: 13 residues. Germline lookup yields CDR1 MGHDK and CDR2 SYGVNS. The V and J ends lost 8 bases and 4 bases respectively, with 12 bases between them. Here the CDR3 DNA reads TGTGCCAGCTGGGGCCCAGCTTACAATGAGCAGTTCTTC. It yields the protein CASWGPAYNEQFF.

The chain combines TRBV5-1 with TRBJ2-1; D is perhaps TRBD2 (5 bases). Trimming took 0 bases from V and 8 from J, leaving 9 bases between them. Germline loops: CDR1 SGHRS, CDR2 YFSETQ. This CDR3 comprises 13 residues. This CDR3 reads CASSLVGSDEQFF. CDR3 DNA: TGCGCCAGCAGCTTGGTGGGTAGCGATGAGCAGTTCTTC. Variable domain in full (rest from reference TRBV5-1 and TRBJ2-1): KAGVTQTPRYLIKTRGQQVTLSCSPISGHRSVSWYQQTPGQGLQFLFEYFSETQRNKGNFPGRFSGRQFSNSRSEMNVSTLELGDSALYLCASSLVGSDEQFFGPGTRLTVL.

The chain recombines TRBV25-1 with TRBJ2-5; no reliable D call. V dropped 3 bases and J dropped 1 base, with 9 bases sitting between them. The CDR3 has 14 residues. Germline V gene sequence: CDR1 MGHDK, CDR2 SYGVNS. CDR3 residues: CASSDPRSQETQYF. The CDR3 DNA reads as TGTGCCAGCAGTGATCCCCGGTCCCAAGAGACCCAGTACTTC.

This clone turned up a few times. The chain uses TRBV4-1 and TRBJ1-4; no firm D call. This CDR3 comprises 17 residues. Germline V gene data show CDR1 as MGHRA and CDR2 as YSYEKL. The germline V and J ends were trimmed by 1 base and 0 bases, with 12 bases remaining between them. CDR3 nucleotides: TGCGCCAGCAGCCAAGCGAGTCGTCGGGCAACTAATGAAAAACTGTTTTTT. This translates into CASSQASRRATNEKLFF.

CDR3: CALQGREIYEQYF. In DNA, the CDR3 is TGTGCCCTCCAAGGGAGGGAGATCTACGAGCAGTACTTC. The chain couples TRBV7-9 to TRBJ2-7; 7 positions match TRBD2. After removal of 11 bases from V and 3 bases from J, the junction contained 10 bases not matched to a gene. Germline lookup yields CDR1 SEHNR and CDR2 FQNEAQ (reference sequence). This CDR3 is 13 amino acids long.

The chain combines TRBV7-9 with TRBJ1-2; unclear D gene. The CDR3 has 16 residues. The germline CDR1 and CDR2 sequences are SEHNR and FQNEAQ (reference sequence). V dropped 1 base and J dropped 5 bases, with 17 bases sitting between them. This chain's CDR3 is CASSLDASDSLYGYTF. The CDR3 nucleotides read TGTGCCAGCAGCTTAGACGCGAGCGACTCCTTATATGGCTACACCTTC. Together with reference TRBV7-9 and TRBJ1-2, the CDR3 gives the full variable domain: DTGVSQNPRHKITKRGQNVTFRCDPISEHNRLYWYRQTLGQGPEFLTYFQNEAQLEKSRLLSDRFSAERPKGSFSTLEIQRTEQGDSAMYLCASSLDASDSLYGYTFGSGTRLTVV.

This rearrangement joins TRBV28 to TRBJ2-7; maybe TRBD1 (5 bases). The V gene lost 6 bases and the J gene lost 3 bases, with 12 bases spanning the gap. The CDR3 covers 13 residues. The germline gives CDR1 MDHEN, CDR2 SYDVKM. The CDR3 loop reads CASSRQNDYEQYF. The CDR3 DNA follows: TGTGCCAGCAGCAGACAGAATGACTACGAGCAGTACTTC. The variable domain in full, completed from reference TRBV28 and TRBJ2-7, reads DVKVTQSSRYLVKRTGEKVFLECVQDMDHENMFWYRQDPGLGLRLIYFSYDVKMKEKGDIPEGYSVSREKKERFSLILESASTNQTSMYLCASSRQNDYEQYFGPGTRLTVT.

This clone was seen once. The V call is TRBV5-4, the J call TRBJ1-6; 7 bases align to TRBD1. V was pared by 4 bases and J by 7 bases, with 8 bases of the junction left unmatched. The CDR3 sequence is 15 residues long. The germline gives CDR1 SGHNT, CDR2 YYREEE (reference sequence). The CDR3 region has the DNA TGTGCCAGCAGCCAAGGACAGGCCAGGAATTCACCCCTCCACTTT. Its translation: CASSQGQARNSPLHF. The whole variable domain, remainder taken from reference TRBV5-4 and TRBJ1-6, is ETGVTQSPTHLIKTRGQQVTLRCSSQSGHNTVSWYQQALGQGPQFIFQYYREEENGRGNFPPRFSGLQFPNYSSELNVNALELDDSALYLCASSQGQARNSPLHFGNGTRLTVT.

The chain joins TRBV4-1 to TRBJ2-1; D possibly corresponds to TRBD1 (6 bases). Trimming cost V 3 bases and J 6 bases, with 12 bases left between them. This CDR3 contains 14 residues. Germline V gives CDR1 MGHRA, CDR2 YSYEKL. DNA of the CDR3: TGCGCCAGCAGCCATTTAACAGGGTTCAATGAGCAGTTCTTC. Encoded protein: CASSHLTGFNEQFF.

This chain uses TRBV5-6 with TRBJ2-7; no reliable D call. Germline CDR1 is SGHDT and CDR2 is YYEEEE. With 4 bases removed from V and 5 bases from J, the gap between germline ends came to 10 bases. The CDR3 extends over 12 amino acids. The CDR3 loop reads CASSPRHHEQYF. The CDR3 nucleotides are TGTGCCAGCAGCCCGAGACACCACGAGCAGTACTTC.

In this sample, this clone turned up once. V gene TRBV27 combines with J gene TRBJ1-5, with a possible D match to TRBD1 (6 bases). The germline gives CDR1 MNHEY, CDR2 SMNVEV (reference sequence). The V end lost 6 bases, the J end lost 4 bases, and 28 bases lay between the germline ends. The CDR3 covers 19 residues. For the CDR3, the DNA is TGTGCCAGCAGCAAAAACGTAGGGGGGGTAAGGTTAGGGAATCAGCCCCAGCATTTT. The encoded protein is CASSKNVGGVRLGNQPQHF.